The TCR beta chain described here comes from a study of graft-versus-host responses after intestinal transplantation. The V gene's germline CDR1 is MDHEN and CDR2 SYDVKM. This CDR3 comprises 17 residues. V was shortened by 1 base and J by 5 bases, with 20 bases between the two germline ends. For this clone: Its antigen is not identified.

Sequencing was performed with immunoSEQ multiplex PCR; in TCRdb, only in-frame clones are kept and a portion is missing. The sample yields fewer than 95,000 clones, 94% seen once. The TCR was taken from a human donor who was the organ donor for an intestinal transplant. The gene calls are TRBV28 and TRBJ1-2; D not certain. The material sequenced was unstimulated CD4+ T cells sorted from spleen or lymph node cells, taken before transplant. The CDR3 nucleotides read TGTGCCAGCAGTTTATCTACGGGTAGTCGTCGGTTATATGGCTACACCTTC. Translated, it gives CASSLSTGSRRLYGYTF.